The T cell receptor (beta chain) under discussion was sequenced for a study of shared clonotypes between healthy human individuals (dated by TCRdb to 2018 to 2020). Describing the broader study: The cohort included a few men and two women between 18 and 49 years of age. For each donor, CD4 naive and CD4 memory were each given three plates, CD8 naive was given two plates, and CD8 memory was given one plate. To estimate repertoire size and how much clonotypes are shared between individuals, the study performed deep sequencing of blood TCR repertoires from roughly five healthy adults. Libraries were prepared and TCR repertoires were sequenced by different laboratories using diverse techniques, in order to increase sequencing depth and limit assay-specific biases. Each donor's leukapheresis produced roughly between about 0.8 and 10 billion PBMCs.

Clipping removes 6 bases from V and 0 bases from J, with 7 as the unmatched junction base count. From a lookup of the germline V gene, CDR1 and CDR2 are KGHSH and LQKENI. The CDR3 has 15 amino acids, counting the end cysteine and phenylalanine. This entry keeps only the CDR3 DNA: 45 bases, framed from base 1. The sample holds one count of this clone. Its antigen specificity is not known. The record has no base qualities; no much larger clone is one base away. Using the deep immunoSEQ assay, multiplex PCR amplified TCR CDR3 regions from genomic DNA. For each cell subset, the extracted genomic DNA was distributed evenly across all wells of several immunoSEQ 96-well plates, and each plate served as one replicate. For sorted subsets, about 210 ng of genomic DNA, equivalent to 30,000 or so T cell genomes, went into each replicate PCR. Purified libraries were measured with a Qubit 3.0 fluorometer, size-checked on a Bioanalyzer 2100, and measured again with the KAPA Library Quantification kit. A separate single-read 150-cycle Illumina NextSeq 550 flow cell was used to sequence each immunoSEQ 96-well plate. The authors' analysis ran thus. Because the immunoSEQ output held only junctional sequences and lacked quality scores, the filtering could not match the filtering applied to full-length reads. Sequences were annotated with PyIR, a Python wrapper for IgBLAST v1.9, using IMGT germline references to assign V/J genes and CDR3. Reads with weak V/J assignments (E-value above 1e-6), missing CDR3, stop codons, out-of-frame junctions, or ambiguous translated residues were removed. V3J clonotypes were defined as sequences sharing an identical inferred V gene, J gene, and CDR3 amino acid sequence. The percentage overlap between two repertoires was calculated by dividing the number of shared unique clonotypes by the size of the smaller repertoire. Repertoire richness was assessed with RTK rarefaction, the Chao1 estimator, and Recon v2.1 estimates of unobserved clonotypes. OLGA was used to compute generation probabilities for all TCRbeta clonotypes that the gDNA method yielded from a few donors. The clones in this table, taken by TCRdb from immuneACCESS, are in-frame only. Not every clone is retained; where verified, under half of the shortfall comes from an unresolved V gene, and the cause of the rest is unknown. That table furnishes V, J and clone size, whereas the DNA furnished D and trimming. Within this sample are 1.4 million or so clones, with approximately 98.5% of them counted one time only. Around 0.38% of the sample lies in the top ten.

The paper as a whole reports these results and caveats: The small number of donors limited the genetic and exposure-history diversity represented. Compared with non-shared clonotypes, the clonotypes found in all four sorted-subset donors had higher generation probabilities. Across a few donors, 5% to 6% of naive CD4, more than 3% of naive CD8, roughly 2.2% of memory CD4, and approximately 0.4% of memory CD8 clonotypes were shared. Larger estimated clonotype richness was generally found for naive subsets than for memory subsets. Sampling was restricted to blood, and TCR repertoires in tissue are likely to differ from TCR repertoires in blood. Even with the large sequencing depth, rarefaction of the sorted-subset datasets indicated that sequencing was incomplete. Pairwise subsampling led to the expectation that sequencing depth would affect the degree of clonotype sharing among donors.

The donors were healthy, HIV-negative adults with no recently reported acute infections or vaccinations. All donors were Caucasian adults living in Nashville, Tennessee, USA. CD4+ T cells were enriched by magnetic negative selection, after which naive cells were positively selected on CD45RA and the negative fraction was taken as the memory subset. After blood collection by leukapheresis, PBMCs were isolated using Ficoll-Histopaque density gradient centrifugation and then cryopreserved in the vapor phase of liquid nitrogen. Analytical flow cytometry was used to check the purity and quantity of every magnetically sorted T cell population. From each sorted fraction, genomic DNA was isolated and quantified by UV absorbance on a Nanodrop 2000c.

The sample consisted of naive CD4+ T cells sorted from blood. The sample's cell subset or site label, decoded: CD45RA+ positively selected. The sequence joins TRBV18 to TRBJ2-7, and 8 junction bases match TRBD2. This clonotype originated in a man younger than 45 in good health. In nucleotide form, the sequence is TGTGCCAGCTCCCCCAGACTAGCGAACTCCTACGAGCAGTACTTC. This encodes CASSPRLANSYEQYF.